This TCR beta chain was found in a study of T cell repertoires in cytomegalovirus infection. Across the study: Public TCR beta signatures were indicative of both CMV infection and a matching HLA type.

Via MiXCR, TCRdb re-called the reads, giving one row per CDR3 protein. Found here are approximately 200,000 distinct CDR3 sequences, 22% of them singletons; the top ten hold around a sixth. This CDR3 comprises 12 residues. Germline CDR1 and CDR2: MDHEN and SYDVKM. V was pared by 5 bases and J by 3 bases, with 4 bases between. This TCR derives from a human donor in good health (CMV status not recorded). Some clones in this sample may be carry-over from other donors' samples. The sample taken for sequencing was CD8+ T cells from PBMCs. The rearrangement joins TRBV28 to TRBJ2-2; D unclear. CDR3 sequence: CASSDYTGELFF. In DNA form, the CDR3 reads TGTGCCAGCAGTGACTACACCGGGGAGCTGTTTTTT.